The 11 T cell receptor beta chains below were found in one sample sequenced in a study of OX40 agonist ivuxolimab in advanced cancers. Library construction relied on the immunoSEQ multiplex PCR assay. In TCRdb, the immuneACCESS table is reduced to in-frame sequences with V and J assigned. These tables do not hold every clone; where another copy was compared, an unresolved V gene accounts for under half, and the others remain unexplained. The sample records around 62,000 clones, 80% to 85% of which are singletons. The biggest ten clones account for 4% to 4.5% of the sample. The source was CD4+ or CD8+ T cells sorted from blood, collected in a trial of the OX40 agonist ivuxolimab. The receptors come from an adult with an advanced solid tumor such as melanoma, head and neck, liver or kidney cancer.

This chain connects TRBV29-1 to TRBJ2-1; D remains unclear. Germline values: CDR1 SQVTM, CDR2 ANQGSEA. The CDR3 consists of 13 residues. Trimming took 6 bases from V and 3 from J, leaving 12 bases between them. CDR3: CSVTDGFYNEQFF. The CDR3 DNA reads as TGCAGCGTCACCGACGGGTTCTACAATGAGCAGTTCTTC.

The genes are TRBV19 and TRBJ2-2, with 8 bases identical to TRBD2. Per germline, CDR1 LNHDA and CDR2 SQIVND (reference sequence). Trimming took 3 bases from V and 8 from J; bases not matched to a gene: 5. CDR3 size: 14 residues. CDR3 in amino acids: CASSITASGGELFF. DNA for the CDR3: TGTGCCAGTAGTATTACGGCTAGCGGGGGGGAGCTGTTTTTT.

The table lists this clone with a few counts. The rearrangement links TRBV9 to TRBJ1-1, with D unresolved. The CDR3 contains 13 residues. CDR1 and CDR2 from the germline V gene are SGDLS and YYNGEE. V lost 4 bases, J lost 1 base, and 8 bases lay in between. Written as DNA, the CDR3 is TGTGCCAGCAGCTTCCTCTGGAACACTGAAGCTTTCTTT. Protein sequence: CASSFLWNTEAFF.

This sequence joins TRBV6-5 and TRBJ2-1, with 8 bases lining up with TRBD1. Unmatched junction bases numbered 7, after V lost 5 bases and J lost 4 bases. The CDR3 loop spans 15 amino acids. The V gene's germline CDR1 is MNHEY and CDR2 SVGAGI. CDR3 nucleotides: TGTGCCAGCAGTACGGGACAGGCGGGGTACAATGAGCAGTTCTTC. This codes for CASSTGQAGYNEQFF.

This clone was detected a few times. This rearrangement joins TRBV28 to TRBJ2-7; 7 bases are shared with TRBD1. V lost 5 bases, J lost 2 bases, and 3 bases stayed unmatched. The CDR3 is 13 residues long. Germline loops: CDR1 MDHEN, CDR2 SYDVKM. CDR3 coding DNA: TGTGCCAGCAGTATCGACAGGGCCTACGAGCAGTACTTC. Amino acid sequence: CASSIDRAYEQYF.

V usage is TRBV2 and J usage is TRBJ1-1; the D gene is possibly TRBD1 (6 bases). The CDR3 has 13 amino acids. Trimming pared 1 base from V and 5 bases from J, leaving 8 bases between. CDR1 is SNHLY, CDR2 FYNNEI, per germline. CDR3 coding DNA: TGTGCCAGCAGTGAAGGAAGGGGGACTGAAGCTTTCTTT. Amino acids: CASSEGRGTEAFF.

With respect to this clone: A junction end diverges from the germline sequence, so it may reflect a read error. This chain connects TRBV6-5 to TRBJ2-7; the D is unclear. The CDR3 has 11 amino acids. Germline V CDR1 and CDR2: MNHEY, SVGAGI. The CDR3 DNA sequence: TGTGCCAGCAGTAACTCCCGGGAGCAGTACTTC. The encoded protein is CASSNSREQYF.

The CDR3 coding sequence is TGTGCCATCAGTGAGGATCAGGGTTTGAATGAAAAACTGTTTTTT. Residues: CAISEDQGLNEKLFF. The J gene is TRBJ1-4, the V gene TRBV10-3; D is perhaps TRBD1 (5 bases). CDR3 size: 15 residues. V lost 2 bases and J lost 5, with 12 bases in between. The germline V gene encodes CDR1 ENHRY and CDR2 SYGVKD.

This chain links TRBV7-2 with TRBJ2-5, with D possibly TRBD1 on 5 matching bases. Trimming took 2 bases from V and 1 from J, leaving 8 bases between them. The CDR3 runs to 14 residues. Germline CDR1 and CDR2: SGHTA and FQGNSA. CDR3 coding DNA: TGTGCCAGCAGCTTAAATGGGGCCCAAGAGACCCAGTACTTC. It specifies CASSLNGAQETQYF.

The V gene is TRBV2, the J gene TRBJ1-4; 8 nucleotides align to TRBD1. This CDR3 has 15 amino acids. The trim removed 8 bases at V and 7 bases at J, leaving 12 bases unmatched. Germline CDR1 reads SNHLY; CDR2 reads FYNNEI. This CDR3 is CASADVQGAGEKLFF. CDR3 sequence (DNA): TGTGCCAGCGCTGACGTGCAGGGGGCAGGTGAAAAACTGTTTTTT.

This chain joins TRBV2 and TRBJ2-1; D is perhaps TRBD2 (5 bases). Germline V gene data show CDR1 as SNHLY and CDR2 as FYNNEI. The V end lost 6 bases, the J end lost 5 bases, and 11 bases lay between the germline ends. The CDR3 length is 13 residues. The CDR3 DNA sequence: TGTGCCAGCAGCAGCGGCTTCGACAATGAGCAGTTCTTC. This encodes CASSSGFDNEQFF.